Listed below are T cell receptor beta chains from one sample, sequenced in a study of CD8+ T cells in alopecia areata. Sequenced by immunoSEQ multiplex PCR; TCRdb stores in-frame clones only, minus some. The sample lists 200,000 to 250,000 clones; approximately 72% were seen once. The starting material was CD4+ T cells sorted from blood, obtained at approximately week 42, from a patient treated with tofacitinib. These receptor sequences come from a human donor with alopecia areata. CDR3s include the opening cysteine and the closing phenylalanine or tryptophan. The D gene is left open where the match is weak. Size is omitted from some rows. Given values are once, few, many or a class for expanded clones.

len,d_gene,j_gene,abundance,v_gene,CDR3aa,CDR3nt
14,NA,TRBJ1-2,NA,TRBV11-2,CASSSLQVNYGYTF,TGTGCCAGCAGCTCCTTACAGGTCAACTATGGCTACACCTTC
9,NA,TRBJ1-2,NA,TRBV3-2,CASAKGYTF,TGTGCCAGCGCCAAGGGCTACACCTTC
15,TRBD1,TRBJ1-2,few,TRBV29-1,CSYSGQGATAYGYTF,TGCAGCTACTCGGGGCAGGGGGCGACCGCATATGGCTACACCTTC
14,TRBD1,TRBJ1-2,few,TRBV30,CAWTPGTGKGGYTF,TGTGCCTGGACCCCCGGGACAGGGAAAGGTGGCTACACCTTC
17,TRBD2,TRBJ2-1,NA,TRBV11-2,CASSLGASGGAYDEQFF,TGTGCCAGCAGCTTAGGGGCTAGCGGGGGGGCCTATGATGAGCAGTTCTTC
13,NA,TRBJ1-1,NA,TRBV30,CARSQIRGFGAFF,TGTGCCCGGAGCCAAATCCGGGGGTTCGGAGCTTTCTTT
15,NA,TRBJ2-7,NA,TRBV2,CASSSDSVTLYEQYF,TGTGCCAGCAGTAGCGACAGCGTAACTCTATACGAGCAGTACTTC
15,NA,TRBJ1-5,NA,TRBV7-9,CASSNWGRLPQPQHF,TGTGCCAGCAGCAACTGGGGACGGTTACCTCAGCCCCAGCATTTT
11,NA,TRBJ2-5,NA,TRBV5-6,CASSRQETQYF,TGTGCCAGCAGTCGACAAGAGACCCAGTACTTC
12,TRBD1,TRBJ2-1,few,TRBV29-1,CSVGRQGGEQFF,TGCAGCGTTGGTCGACAGGGGGGTGAGCAGTTCTTC
18,TRBD2,TRBJ2-1,once,TRBV29-1,CSVGVAGGRLPSYNEQFF,TGCAGCGTTGGGGTGGCGGGGGGGCGACTACCCTCCTACAATGAGCAGTTCTTC
16,NA,TRBJ1-6,NA,TRBV7-2,CASSIPTGLGNSPLHF,TGTGCCAGCAGCATACCGACAGGCCTCGGTAATTCACCCCTCCACTTT
16,TRBD2,TRBJ2-5,NA,TRBV29-1,CSARGTSGGNWETQYF,TGCAGCGCCCGGGGGACTAGCGGGGGAAATTGGGAGACCCAGTACTTC
14,NA,TRBJ1-1,NA,TRBV29-1,CSVGPAGRDTEAFF,TGCAGCGTCGGACCCGCGGGCAGGGATACTGAAGCTTTCTTT
13,NA,TRBJ2-3,NA,TRBV11-2,CASSLVPPGTQYF,TGTGCCAGCAGCTTAGTCCCTCCCGGTACGCAGTATTTT
13,NA,TRBJ2-5,NA,TRBV29-1,CSVGEGVQETQYF,TGCAGCGTTGGTGAGGGGGTACAAGAGACCCAGTACTTC